The TCR beta chain under discussion was sequenced for a study of vaccination effects on CD4 cells after COVID-19. Looking at the study overall: As their vaccination, participants received two doses of either BNT162b2 or mRNA-1273. Study-level results: Few convalescent patients, and no early post-infection timepoints, were available to the study.

Profiling relied on immunoSEQ multiplex PCR, and the TCRdb table lists in-frame clones only, not all of them. The sample gives 35,000 to 40,000 clones, 66% of which show up once; just under 15% is in the top ten. CDR1 is MNHEY, CDR2 SMNVEV, per germline (reference sequence). The CDR3 is made up of 18 amino acids. V lost 9 bases and J lost 0; bases outside the gene matches: 16. Notes on this clone: The antigen is unknown.

CD4+ T cells specific for antigen were expanded with viral peptide pools by the ViraFEST assay before sequencing. A roughly ten-day culture period preceded the isolation of CD4+ T cells. According to the study, vaccine recipients showed no prior SARS-CoV-2 infection and negative nucleocapsid antibodies. Approximately 2.2 million PBMC per well received 10 IU/ml IL-2 and approximately 10 ug/ml peptides in culture. The rearrangement joins TRBV27 to TRBJ2-1; TRBD2 matches 8 bases. The input for sequencing was CD4+ T cells from PBMCs cultured with HCoV-OC43 spike peptides, taken before COVID-19 vaccination. Specified subset: HCoV-OC43 spike overlapping peptide pool stimulation. This receptor was obtained from a human donor who received a COVID-19 vaccine. CDR3 nucleotide sequence: TGTGCCAGGTCGCCGGGGGGGGCCGGGACATCCTCCTACAATGAGCAGTTCTTC. This encodes CARSPGGAGTSSYNEQFF.